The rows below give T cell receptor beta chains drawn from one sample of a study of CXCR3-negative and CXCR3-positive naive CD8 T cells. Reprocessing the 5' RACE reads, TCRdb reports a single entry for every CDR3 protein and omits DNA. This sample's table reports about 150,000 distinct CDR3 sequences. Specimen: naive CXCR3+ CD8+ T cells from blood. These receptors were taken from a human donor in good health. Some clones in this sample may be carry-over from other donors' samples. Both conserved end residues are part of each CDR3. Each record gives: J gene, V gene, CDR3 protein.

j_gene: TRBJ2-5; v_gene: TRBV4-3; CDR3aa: CASSQDRGRETQYF
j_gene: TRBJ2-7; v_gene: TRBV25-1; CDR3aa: CASSGTGSIGEQYF
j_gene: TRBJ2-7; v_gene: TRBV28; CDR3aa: CASSLSAGQVPSREQYF
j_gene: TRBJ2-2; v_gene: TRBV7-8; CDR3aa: CASSLDLLNTGELFF
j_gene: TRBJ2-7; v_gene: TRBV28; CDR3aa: CASSLRQGAGEQYF
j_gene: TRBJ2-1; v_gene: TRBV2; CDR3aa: CASGRDSTVNEQFF
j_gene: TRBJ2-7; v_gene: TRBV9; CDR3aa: CASSTSGGASYEQYF
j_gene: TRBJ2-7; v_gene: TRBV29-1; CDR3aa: CSVVGRGLSSEQYF
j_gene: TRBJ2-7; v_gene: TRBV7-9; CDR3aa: CASSFQTSVSSYEQYF
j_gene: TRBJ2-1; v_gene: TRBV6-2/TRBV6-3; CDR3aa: CASSRAFSPHEQFF
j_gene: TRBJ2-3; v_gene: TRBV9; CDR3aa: CASSVGSAGGGDTQYF
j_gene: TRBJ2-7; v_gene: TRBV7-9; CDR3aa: CASSSTRTGGDPYEQYF
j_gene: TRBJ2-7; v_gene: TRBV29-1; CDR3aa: CSVEGSGPYEQYF
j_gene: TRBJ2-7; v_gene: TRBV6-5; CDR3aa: CASRSGGFHEQYF